This record concerns one T cell receptor (beta chain) sequence. The data were taken from a study of cytomegalovirus exposure and HLA in healthy donors. With 60 Vbeta and 13 Jbeta primers, the PCR was carried out. Clones were sequenced by immunoSEQ multiplex PCR, and TCRdb holds only the in-frame ones, with some missing. The repertoire holds under 200,000 clones, with 68% as singletons. Germline lookup yields CDR1 MNHEY and CDR2 SMNVEV (reference sequence). The CDR3 totals 15 residues. V dropped 7 bases and J dropped 6; count of bases not matched to a gene: 8. The V gene is TRBV27, the J gene TRBJ2-1; 11 nucleotides agree with TRBD2. The receptor comes from a woman between 18 and 29 years old in good health and CMV-seropositive. Specimen: PBMCs. The CDR3 protein is CASTPGTSGPNEQFF. As DNA, the CDR3 is TGTGCCAGCACGCCAGGGACTAGCGGACCCAATGAGCAGTTCTTC.